One sample yielded the 10 T cell receptor beta chains listed below, sequenced in a study of human T cells and chemical hapten exposure. The time point is: patch test 1, 2 weeks after DPC sensitization. Indicated treatment: therapeutic diphenylcyclopropenone sensitization with weekly scalp DPC. MiXCR, run by TCRdb on the RACE reads, gives a single entry per CDR3 protein. The sample includes 350,000 or so distinct CDR3 sequences, around 6.9% of them seen just once. The specimen comprised whole blood, sampled in connection with sensitization to the hapten diphenylcyclopropenone (DPC). Every receptor here comes from a woman under 30 with alopecia areata. Some clones in this sample may be carry-over from other donors' samples.

This clonotype turned up a few times. The genes are TRBV6-5 and TRBJ1-6, with D unclear. The CDR3 is 13 amino acids. V lost 7 bases and J lost 7, with 11 bases in between. Looked up from germline, CDR1 is MNHEY and CDR2 is SVGAGI. This CDR3 reads CASMKGRNSPLHF. The CDR3 nucleotides read TGTGCCAGCATGAAGGGAAGGAATTCACCCCTCCACTTT.

This clonotype showed up many times. This sequence joins TRBV27 and TRBJ2-7, with unresolved D. Germline assignment: CDR1 MNHEY and CDR2 SMNVEV (reference sequence). The length of the CDR3 is 14 residues. The V end lost 3 bases, the J end lost 4 bases, and 13 bases lay between the germline ends. DNA for the CDR3: TGTGCCAGCAGTTTTAATCCCCGCCTATACGAGCAGTACTTC. It encodes CASSFNPRLYEQYF.

The table lists this clonotype with a few counts. The CDR3 reads CASSATGTSNQPQHF. The DNA of the CDR3 is TGTGCCAGCAGCGCTACAGGGACCAGCAATCAGCCCCAGCATTTT. V usage is TRBV7-2 and J usage is TRBJ1-5; D perhaps matches TRBD1 (6 bases). The germline CDR1 and CDR2 sequences are SGHTA and FQGNSA. The CDR3 is made up of 15 amino acids. Trimming cost V 5 bases and J 1 base, with 12 bases left between them.

This clonotype was found many times. The chain links TRBV9 to TRBJ2-3; D gene unclear. Germline values: CDR1 SGDLS, CDR2 YYNGEE. Trimming cost V 1 base and J 5 bases, with 14 bases left between them. This CDR3 has 15 amino acids. CDR3 loop: CASSVFGQPQDTQYF. The CDR3 nucleotides are TGTGCCAGCAGCGTATTCGGGCAGCCACAAGATACGCAGTATTTT.

The chain has TRBV6-5 and TRBJ1-1; TRBD1 might be the D (5 bases). The germline V gene has CDR1 MNHEY and CDR2 SVGAGI. This CDR3 comprises 13 residues. V dropped 6 bases and J dropped 2 bases, with 10 bases sitting between them. In nucleotides, the CDR3 is TGTGCCAGCAGACCTGACAGAAACACTGAAGCTTTCTTT. It translates to CASRPDRNTEAFF.

The chain couples TRBV11-2 to TRBJ2-7, with 9 bases that match TRBD1. Germline assignment: CDR1 SGHAT and CDR2 FQNNGV. V dropped 1 base and J dropped 5; count of bases not matched to a gene: 12. This CDR3 is built from 17 residues. Here the CDR3 reads CASSLVANRGHGDEQYF. The CDR3 DNA is TGTGCCAGCAGCTTAGTGGCAAACAGGGGGCACGGCGACGAGCAGTACTTC.

This clonotype was counted between two and nine times. The chain uses TRBV28 and TRBJ2-7; D unclear. There are 17 residues in the CDR3. Trimming cost V 3 bases and J 5 bases, with 23 bases left between them. CDR1 MDHEN and CDR2 SYDVKM come from the germline V gene. CDR3 bases: TGTGCCAGCAGTTTGCGCGGTGAGGTTCGCAAAGTTAACGAGCAGTACTTC. Translated, it gives CASSLRGEVRKVNEQYF.

This clonotype turned up a few times. The chain carries TRBV6-6 and TRBJ1-2; D perhaps matches TRBD1 (5 bases). V was cut by 0 bases and J by 5 bases, with 16 bases left in between. Germline CDR1 is MNHNY and CDR2 is SVGAGI (reference sequence). The CDR3 length is 16 residues. CDR3 protein: CASSYSKVGEGYGYTF. The CDR3, as DNA: TGTGCCAGCAGTTACTCGAAGGTCGGGGAGGGGTATGGCTACACCTTC.

The V gene is TRBV12-3 or TRBV12-4, the J gene TRBJ2-3, with 7 nucleotides matching TRBD1. V lost 3 bases and J lost 8; bases outside the gene matches: 14. The CDR3 runs to 16 residues. CDR3 region: CASSFVYPPQGSTQYF. CDR3 DNA: TGTGCCAGCAGTTTCGTCTACCCTCCACAGGGGTCTACGCAGTATTTT.

This clonotype was counted once. Given a much more abundant clone one base away, this may be a read error. The rearrangement links TRBV9 to TRBJ2-1; 9 nucleotides align to TRBD2. The CDR3 extends over 15 amino acids. Germline loops: CDR1 SGDLS, CDR2 YYNGEE. In nucleotides, the CDR3 is TGTGCCTGCAGCACCGGGCTAGCGGGGTGGGATGAGCAGTTCTTC. Its protein product is CACSTGLAGWDEQFF.